This TCR beta chain is from a study of T cells after yellow fever vaccination. At the level of the study: For low cell numbers, libraries were made with SMART-Seq v4 Ultra Low Input.

This clonotype has at least ten counts. TCRdb redid the calling of the 5' RACE reads with MiXCR, one entry per CDR3 protein. The table lists around 600,000 distinct CDR3 sequences, about 12% of them singletons, with approximately 15% in the top ten. The CDR3 spans 14 residues. Germline values: CDR1 SGHVS, CDR2 FNYEAQ. Losses at the gene ends were 5 bases for V and 8 bases for J; bases not matched to a gene: 7. The chain has TRBV7-6 and TRBJ2-1; TRBD2 matches at 9 bases. The receptor was isolated from a man aged 25-40 years who received the YFV17D yellow fever vaccine. The sample was PBMCs, taken on the day of the yellow fever booster vaccination. Written as DNA, the CDR3 is TGTGCCAGCAGCCCGCGGGGGGGAGCGGATGAGCAGTTCTTC. Its translation: CASSPRGGADEQFF.